This T cell receptor beta chain originates from a study of T cells in Graves' hyperthyroidism and ophthalmopathy (dated by TCRdb to between 2018 and 2021). Study-wide context: Peripheral blood samples were taken at initial diagnosis, before any treatment was given. Prospective prediction of ophthalmopathy was tested in an independent validation cohort consisting of 18 hyperthyroidism patients and around 16 patients who later progressed to ophthalmopathy. The paper describes TCR Vbeta CDR3 sequencing of 135 peripheral blood samples, made up of 43 ophthalmopathy patients, 70 to 75 hyperthyroidism patients and around 17 progressor patients. Once sampling was done, hyperthyroidism patients were given methimazole at a starting dose of 30 mg daily, whereas ophthalmopathy patients were given high-dose intravenous methylprednisolone. In several Graves' hyperthyroidism patients, the study also compared T-cell repertoires from thyroid tissue with T-cell repertoires from blood. The approximately 100 discovery patients were divided at random into training and test sets in a 7:3 ratio. To identify TCR V-J signatures that set the groups apart, the researchers used a discovery cohort of about a hundred patients, made up of under 50 with Graves' ophthalmopathy and some 55 with stable Graves' hyperthyroidism.

Ophthalmopathy patients had moderately to severely active disease, Clinical Activity Score of at least 3, NOSPECS grade of at least 4, and duration under 3 months. Any patient with an uncontrolled infection, another autoimmune disease, pregnancy or lactation was excluded. Diagnoses were established on the basis of clinical symptoms, serum thyroxine and TRAb, thyroid ultrasound, and orbital computed tomography. PBMCs were isolated from 7.5 to 10 ml of fresh peripheral blood by Ficoll-Paque density gradient centrifugation. Trizol reagent was used to extract total RNA, and RNA quality was then checked on an Agilent 2100 Bioanalyzer. What the study reported, not specific to this receptor: Most expanded thyroid clonotypes (frequency above 0.001) were also found in blood, which suggests that blood repertoires may mirror thyroid immune responses. Sample size was not statistically predetermined, and investigators were not blinded to group allocation. During validation, the model predicted progression to ophthalmopathy a median of approximately six months ahead of onset, with just under 71% sensitivity and 72% to 80% specificity. Ophthalmopathy was separated from stable hyperthyroidism by a 13 V-J signature model, with approximately 86% sensitivity and around 81% specificity obtained in cross-validation and 80%/75% obtained in testing.

This clonotype was counted many times. No cognate antigen has been identified for it. The record has no base qualities; no much larger clone is one base away. The TCR beta CDR3 regions were amplified from the RNA transcripts. The first round of RT-PCR for the TCR CDR3 was performed with the HTBI primer set and the Qiagen OneStep RT-PCR kit. Libraries were constructed in a second round of multiplex PCR, after which size selection and purification were performed. The libraries were sequenced on an Illumina HiSeq2000 using paired-end 100 bp reads. For the original study's pipeline: Raw data were processed with SOAPnuke, discarding reads with adapters, uncalled bases, mean Phred below 15, or no exact constant-primer or identifier match. COPE v1.2.5 was used to merge the high-quality paired reads, and each unique nucleotide sequence was defined as a clonotype. MiTCR v1.1 was used to align clonotypes to the IMGT TRBV, TRBD and TRBJ reference segments. Only V-J combinations with frequency above 0.0001, covering 99% to 99.2% of repertoires, were analysed. A TCS score was defined as the ratio of F50 (clonal expansion) to E x V (chaos), with BLOSUM62-based TCRdist applied between CDR3 peptides within each V-J. Welch's t-statistics and random forest reduced around 520 V-J features to 13, which were used in a naive Bayes classifier (R e1071). TCRdb reran the public reads through fastp at Q25 and MiXCR, keeping productive beta chains. Entries that share a CDR3 protein sequence are merged under the most common genes and DNA. The authors' filters were not applied to this entry. The sample table shows about 640,000 distinct CDR3 sequences, and roughly 20% are seen once. The biggest ten clones account for under 35% of the sample.

The V end gives up 3 bases and the J end 4 bases, leaving 5 bases in the junction not matched to a gene. Taken from the germline V gene, the CDR1 and CDR2 loops are SGHTA and FQGNSA. The CDR3 measures 15 amino acids from cysteine to phenylalanine. The DNA shown is the 45-base CDR3, in frame from base 1. Sequenced: blood. The sequence links TRBV7-2 to TRBJ2-5; 10 middle bases align to TRBD2. The receptor was derived from a man under 40 with Graves' ophthalmopathy. Read as DNA, the sequence is TGTGCCAGCAGCTTCTCAGTAGCGGGAGGAGAGACCCAGTACTTC. Its protein reads: CASSFSVAGGETQYF.